The 15 T cell receptor beta chains in this list originate from one sample, sequenced in a study of blood T cell repertoires in COVID-19 (dated by TCRdb to about 2020). Libraries were constructed by the immunoSEQ multiplex PCR assay. Sourced from immuneACCESS, this table was stored by TCRdb with only in-frame sequences that have V and J called. A share of the clones is absent; for the studies checked, an unresolved V gene accounts for under half, and the remainder has no known explanation. The sample profile shows tens of thousands of clones; less than 90% of them were found once. The ten largest clones represent roughly 12% of the sample. Input material: peripheral blood. The receptor source for this set is a human donor in a cohort sampled during active COVID-19.

Here the CDR3 reads CAWGWEDPEAFF. In DNA form, the CDR3 reads TGTGCCTGGGGCTGGGAGGACCCTGAAGCTTTCTTT. V gene TRBV30 combines with J gene TRBJ1-1; D ambiguous. Trimming shortened V by 5 bases and J by 6 bases, and 13 bases separated the two germline ends. The CDR3 has 12 amino acids. Germline V gene lookup returns CDR1 GTSNPN and CDR2 SVGIG (reference sequence).

The genes are TRBV21-1 and TRBJ2-1; the table calls TRBD2, which could not be checked here. TRBV21-1 is a documented pseudogene. This CDR3 has 15 residues. The CDR3 coding sequence is TGTGCCAGCAGCAAAGCGGGGAGCTCCTACAATGAGCAGTTCTTC. Amino acid sequence: CASSKAGSSYNEQFF.

The chain recombines TRBV7-2 with TRBJ2-5; 7 bases match TRBD1. Germline V gene lookup returns CDR1 SGHTA and CDR2 FQGNSA. The CDR3 runs 15 residues. Germline trimming cut 3 bases from V and 4 bases from J; bases unmatched to any gene: 8. The CDR3 region is CASSFETGWGETQYF. For the CDR3, the DNA is TGTGCCAGCAGCTTTGAGACAGGGTGGGGAGAGACCCAGTACTTC.

The V call is TRBV12-5, the J call TRBJ2-7; unclear D gene. CDR1 is LGHNT, CDR2 FRNRAP, per germline. The ends were cut back, 5 bases at V and 2 bases at J, with 4 bases in the middle. This CDR3 spans 11 amino acids. CDR3 residues: CASGTAYEQYF. CDR3 coding DNA: TGTGCTAGTGGTACTGCCTACGAGCAGTACTTC.

The chain links TRBV14 to TRBJ1-3; D not resolved. The CDR3 has 15 residues. Trimming removed 0 bases at V and 0 bases at J, with 6 bases between. Germline CDR1 reads SGHDN; CDR2 reads FVKESK. The CDR3 here is CASSQDLNSGNTIYF. The CDR3, as DNA: TGTGCCAGCAGCCAAGATCTTAACTCTGGAAACACCATATATTTT. Based on the CDR3 plus reference TRBV14 and TRBJ1-3, the full variable domain is EAGVTQFPSHSVIEKGQTVTLRCDPISGHDNLYWYRRVMGKEIKFLLHFVKESKQDESGMPNNRFLAERTGGTYSTLKVQPAELEDSGVYFCASSQDLNSGNTIYFGEGSWLTVV.

This clone was found once. This chain links TRBV11-2 with TRBJ2-3; 12 bases fit TRBD2. CDR3 length: 17 amino acids. V trimming: 1 base; J trimming: 2 bases; junction bases outside the gene matches: 4. From germline, CDR1 is SGHAT and CDR2 FQNNGV. The CDR3 DNA sequence: TGTGCCAGCAGCTTAGGGGCTAGCGGGGGGGACACAGATACGCAGTATTTT. It codes for CASSLGASGGDTDTQYF.

The chain uses TRBV2 and TRBJ1-1, with D perhaps matching TRBD1 (6 bases). The length of the CDR3 is 16 residues. The germline gives CDR1 SNHLY, CDR2 FYNNEI. V dropped 7 bases and J dropped 4 bases, with 22 bases sitting between them. This CDR3 reads CASTRTARLSSTEAFF. The CDR3, as DNA: TGTGCCAGCACTCGGACAGCCCGACTCTCTTCCACTGAAGCTTTCTTT.

The chain couples TRBV5-1 to TRBJ2-5; D not resolved. This CDR3 comprises 14 residues. From germline, CDR1 is SGHRS and CDR2 YFSETQ. With 7 bases removed from V and 5 bases from J, the gap between germline ends came to 18 bases. The CDR3 here is CASGTMGLDETQYF. The CDR3 nucleotides are TGCGCCAGCGGCACCATGGGCCTGGATGAGACCCAGTACTTC.

The V call is TRBV24-1, the J call TRBJ2-1, with 10 bases matching TRBD2. The V gene's germline CDR1 is KGHDR and CDR2 SFDVKD. Trimming took 3 bases from V and 4 from J; bases not matched to a gene: 2. The CDR3 contains 15 residues. Written as DNA, the CDR3 is TGTGCCACCAGTGATCCAGCGGGGGGGTACAATGAGCAGTTCTTC. Its translation is CATSDPAGGYNEQFF.

CDR3 DNA sequence: TGTGCCAGTAGTAGGGGACAAATGAACACTGAAGCTTTCTTT. Its translation: CASSRGQMNTEAFF. This rearrangement joins TRBV19 to TRBJ1-1; D may be TRBD1 (6 bases). The CDR3 sequence is 14 residues long. Germline CDR1 and CDR2: LNHDA and SQIVND (reference sequence). V gave up 4 bases and J gave up 0 bases, with 9 bases separating them.

The CDR3 nucleotides read TGTGCCAGCAGCTATAGGACTGGATTCTCCTACGAGCAGTACTTC. Residues: CASSYRTGFSYEQYF. V gene TRBV5-6 combines with J gene TRBJ2-7; tentative D call: TRBD2 (5 bases). Trimming cost V 3 bases and J 0 bases, with 13 bases left between them. This CDR3 spans 15 amino acids. Germline V gene data show CDR1 as SGHDT and CDR2 as YYEEEE.

The chain couples TRBV5-1 to TRBJ1-1; D call uncertain. V was clipped by 1 base and J by 1 base, with 5 bases between them. The germline CDR1 and CDR2 sequences are SGHRS and YFSETQ. There are 13 residues in the CDR3. The chain's CDR3 is CASSLTANTEAFF. The CDR3 DNA follows: TGCGCCAGCAGCTTGACAGCGAACACTGAAGCTTTCTTT. Variable domain in full (rest from reference TRBV5-1 and TRBJ1-1): KAGVTQTPRYLIKTRGQQVTLSCSPISGHRSVSWYQQTPGQGLQFLFEYFSETQRNKGNFPGRFSGRQFSNSRSEMNVSTLELGDSALYLCASSLTANTEAFFGQGTRLTVV.

The DNA for the CDR3 is TGCGCCAGCAGCTTGCTGGACACGAACACTGAAGCTTTCTTT. This codes for CASSLLDTNTEAFF. The chain joins TRBV5-1 to TRBJ1-1; D perhaps matches TRBD1 (5 bases). The CDR3 is 14 amino acids. Trimming removed 1 base from V and 1 base from J, with 8 bases in between. Germline CDR1 SGHRS, CDR2 YFSETQ.

This sequence joins TRBV6-2 or TRBV6-3 and TRBJ1-2, with a possible D match to TRBD1 (5 bases). CDR3 length: 14 amino acids. Germline CDR1 reads MNHEY; CDR2 reads SVGEGT. Trimming removed 6 bases at V and 8 bases at J, with 19 bases between. The CDR3 spells CASSIRARVRGYTF. The CDR3 DNA follows: TGTGCCAGCAGCATCCGCGCCAGGGTGAGGGGCTACACCTTC.

The gene calls are TRBV18 and TRBJ1-4; 9 bases align to TRBD1. V lost 2 bases, J lost 8 bases, and 15 bases stayed unmatched. The germline CDR1 and CDR2 sequences are KGHSH and LQKENI. The CDR3 extends over 18 amino acids. This CDR3 is CASSPGAPGQGRSEKLFF. The CDR3 DNA is TGTGCCAGCTCACCAGGAGCCCCGGGACAGGGACGGAGCGAAAAACTGTTTTTT.